Listed below are T cell receptor beta chains from one sample, sequenced in a study of chemoradiotherapy in HPV16-positive cancers. The table came from immunoSEQ multiplex PCR; TCRdb's copy has only in-frame clones and leaves some out. The sample shows about 17,000 clones, roughly nine tenths of them seen only once. The sample here was blood, taken from a patient who underwent chemoradiotherapy. These receptor sequences come from a human donor with HPV-associated anogenital cancer. Each CDR3 is given with its conserved first and last residue. Fields, in order: V gene, clone size, D gene, J gene, CDR3 DNA, CDR3 protein. A D gene is named only where the DNA matches it firmly. Rows give clone size only sometimes, using once, few, many, or a class for an expanded clone.

TRBV6-5,once,-,TRBJ2-2,TGTGCCAGCAGGGAGTTCGGGGAGCTGTTTTTT,CASREFGELFF
TRBV2,-,TRBD2,TRBJ2-1,TGTGCCAGCAGTGAATGGACTAGCGGGGGGTTAACCTACAATGAGCAGTTCTTC,CASSEWTSGGLTYNEQFF
TRBV11-2,-,TRBD2,TRBJ2-1,TGTGCCAGCAGCCCGCTAGCGGGGGGGTACAATGAGCAGTTCTTC,CASSPLAGGYNEQFF
TRBV13,-,-,TRBJ1-2,TGTGCCAGCAGCTTAGCGACAGTAATTACCTTC,CASSLATVITF
TRBV15,-,TRBD1,TRBJ2-2,TGTGCCACCAGCAGAGATAAGGGACAGCCAAACACCGGGGAGCTGTTTTTT,CATSRDKGQPNTGELFF
TRBV9,once,TRBD1,TRBJ1-2,TGTGCCAGCAGCGCGGACAGGGGCGAATATGGCTACACCTTC,CASSADRGEYGYTF
TRBV30,once,-,TRBJ2-1,TGTGCCTGGAGCTCAGAGGAGGGGGCGTACAATGAGCAGTTCTTC,CAWSSEEGAYNEQFF
TRBV4-1,-,-,TRBJ2-1,TGCGCCAGCAGCCAAGAGGTCGGGGGGCGATACAATGAGCAGTTCTTC,CASSQEVGGRYNEQFF
TRBV5-1,-,-,TRBJ2-5,TGCGCCAGCAGCTATGAAGAGACCCAGTACTTC,CASSYEETQYF
TRBV5-1,-,TRBD1,TRBJ2-1,TGCGCCAGCAGCCCGGGACAGGGAGGCTACAATGAGCAGTTCTTC,CASSPGQGGYNEQFF
TRBV10-3,few,-,TRBJ2-7,TGTGCCATCAGTGAGCCCCGGTCCTACGAGCAGTACTTC,CAISEPRSYEQYF
TRBV19,-,-,TRBJ1-1,TGTGCCAGTAGTATGTCAGGGACCACTGAAGCTTTCTTT,CASSMSGTTEAFF
TRBV2,once,TRBD2,TRBJ2-7,TGTGCCAGCGTTAGTGCGGGGGAGGAAGACGAGCAGTACTTC,CASVSAGEEDEQYF
TRBV7-8,-,TRBD2,TRBJ2-2,TGTGCCATCCCAGGCGGGTGGACTAGCGGGGGCGCGGCCGGGGAGCTGTTTTTT,CAIPGGWTSGGAAGELFF
TRBV9,-,-,TRBJ1-2,TGTGCCAGCAGCGTTGATCGGGTAGGAGGCTACACCTTC,CASSVDRVGGYTF